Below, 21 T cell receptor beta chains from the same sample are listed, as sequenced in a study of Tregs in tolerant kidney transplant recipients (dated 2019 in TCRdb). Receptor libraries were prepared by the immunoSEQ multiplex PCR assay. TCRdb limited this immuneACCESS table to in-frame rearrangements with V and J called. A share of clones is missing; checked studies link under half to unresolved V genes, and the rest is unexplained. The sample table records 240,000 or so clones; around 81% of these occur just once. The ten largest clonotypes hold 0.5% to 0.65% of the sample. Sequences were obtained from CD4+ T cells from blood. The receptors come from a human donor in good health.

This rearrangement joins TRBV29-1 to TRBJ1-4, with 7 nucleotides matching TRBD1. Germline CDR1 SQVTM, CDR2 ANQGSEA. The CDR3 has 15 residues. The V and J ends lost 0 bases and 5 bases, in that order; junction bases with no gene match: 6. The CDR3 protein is CSVEDRDSSNEKLFF. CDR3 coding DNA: TGCAGCGTTGAAGATCGGGACAGTTCGAATGAAAAACTGTTTTTT.

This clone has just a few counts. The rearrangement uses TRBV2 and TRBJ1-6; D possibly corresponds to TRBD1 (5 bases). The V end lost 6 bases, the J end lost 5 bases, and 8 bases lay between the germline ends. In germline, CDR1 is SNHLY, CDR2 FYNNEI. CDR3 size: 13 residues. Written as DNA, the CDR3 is TGTGCCAGCAGGGCGGACAATAATTCACCCCTCCACTTT. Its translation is CASRADNNSPLHF.

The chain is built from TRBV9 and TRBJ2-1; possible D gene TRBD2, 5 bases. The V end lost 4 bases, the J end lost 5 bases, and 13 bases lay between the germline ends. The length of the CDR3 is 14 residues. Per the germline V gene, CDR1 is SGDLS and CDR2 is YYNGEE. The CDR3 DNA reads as TGTGCCAGCAGCCGTAGCGACGGCCACAATGAGCAGTTCTTC. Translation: CASSRSDGHNEQFF.

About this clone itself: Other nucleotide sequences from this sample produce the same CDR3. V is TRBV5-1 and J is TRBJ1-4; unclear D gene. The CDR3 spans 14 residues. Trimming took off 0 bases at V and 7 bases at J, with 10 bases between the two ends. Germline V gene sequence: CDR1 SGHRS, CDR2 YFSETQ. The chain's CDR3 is CASSLAVGSEKLFF. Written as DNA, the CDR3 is TGCGCCAGCAGCTTGGCCGTGGGGTCTGAAAAACTGTTTTTT.

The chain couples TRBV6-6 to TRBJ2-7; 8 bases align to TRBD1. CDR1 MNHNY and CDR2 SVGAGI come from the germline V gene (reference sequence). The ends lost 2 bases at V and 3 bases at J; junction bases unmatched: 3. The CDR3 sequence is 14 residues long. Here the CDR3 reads CASSYGDRSYEQYF. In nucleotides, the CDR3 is TGTGCCAGCAGTTACGGGGACAGGAGCTACGAGCAGTACTTC.

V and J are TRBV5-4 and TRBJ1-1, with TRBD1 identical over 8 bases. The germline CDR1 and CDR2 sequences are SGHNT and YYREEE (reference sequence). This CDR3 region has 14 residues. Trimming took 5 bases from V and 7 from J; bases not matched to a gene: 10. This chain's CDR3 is CASSPGGHGGEAFF. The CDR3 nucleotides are TGTGCCAGCAGTCCAGGGGGCCACGGAGGTGAAGCTTTCTTT.

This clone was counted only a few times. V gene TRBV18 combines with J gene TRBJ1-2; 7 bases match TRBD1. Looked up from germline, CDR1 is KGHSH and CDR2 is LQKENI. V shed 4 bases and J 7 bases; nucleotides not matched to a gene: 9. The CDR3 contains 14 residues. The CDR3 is CASSLGQAIGGYTF. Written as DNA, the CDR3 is TGTGCCAGCTCACTCGGACAGGCTATTGGTGGCTACACCTTC. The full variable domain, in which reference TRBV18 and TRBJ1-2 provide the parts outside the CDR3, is NAGVMQNPRHLVRRRGQEARLRCSPMKGHSHVYWYRQLPEEGLKFMVYLQKENIIDESGMPKERFSAEFPKEGPSILRIQQVVRGDSAAYFCASSLGQAIGGYTFGSGTRLTVV.

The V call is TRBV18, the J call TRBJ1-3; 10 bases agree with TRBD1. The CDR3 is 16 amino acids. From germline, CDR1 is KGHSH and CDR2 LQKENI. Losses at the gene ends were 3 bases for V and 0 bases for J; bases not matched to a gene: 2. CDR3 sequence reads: CASSPWDRGSGNTIYF. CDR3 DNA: TGTGCCAGCTCACCTTGGGACAGGGGCTCTGGAAACACCATATATTTT.

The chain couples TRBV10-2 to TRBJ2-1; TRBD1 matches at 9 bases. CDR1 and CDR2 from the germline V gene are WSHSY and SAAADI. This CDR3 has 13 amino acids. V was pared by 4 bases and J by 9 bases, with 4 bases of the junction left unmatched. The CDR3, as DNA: TGCGCCAGCAGTGTGGACAGGGGCGTTGAGCAGTTCTTC. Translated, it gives CASSVDRGVEQFF.

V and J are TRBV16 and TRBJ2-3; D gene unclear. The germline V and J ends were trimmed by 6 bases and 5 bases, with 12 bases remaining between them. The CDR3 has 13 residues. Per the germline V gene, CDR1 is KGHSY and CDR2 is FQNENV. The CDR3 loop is CASSRSSGDTQYF. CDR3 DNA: TGTGCCAGCAGTCGGTCTTCAGGAGATACGCAGTATTTT. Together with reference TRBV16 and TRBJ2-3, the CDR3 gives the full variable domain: GEEVAQTPKHLVRGEGQKAKLYCAPIKGHSYVFWYQQVLKNEFKFLISFQNENVFDETGMPKERFSAKCLPNSPCSLEIQATKLEDSAVYFCASSRSSGDTQYFGPGTRLTVL.

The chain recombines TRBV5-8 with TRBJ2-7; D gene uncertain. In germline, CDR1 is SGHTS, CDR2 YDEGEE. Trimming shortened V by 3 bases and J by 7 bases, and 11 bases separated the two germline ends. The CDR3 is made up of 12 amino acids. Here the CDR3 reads CASSSVVGEQYF. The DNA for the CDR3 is TGTGCCAGCAGCTCGGTTGTGGGAGAGCAGTACTTC.

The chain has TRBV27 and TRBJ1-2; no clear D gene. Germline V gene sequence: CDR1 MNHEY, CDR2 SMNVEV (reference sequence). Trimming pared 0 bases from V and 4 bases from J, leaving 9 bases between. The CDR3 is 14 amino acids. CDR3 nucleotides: TGTGCCAGCAGTTTATCCGGGAGTCCCTATGGCTACACCTTC. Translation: CASSLSGSPYGYTF.

As DNA, the CDR3 is TGTGCCAGCAGCCGTACCAGGGTGCTAACTGAAGCTTTCTTT. The encoded protein is CASSRTRVLTEAFF. The chain couples TRBV14 to TRBJ1-1, with D perhaps matching TRBD1 (5 bases). The V gene lost 4 bases and the J gene lost 5 bases, with 14 bases spanning the gap. This CDR3 contains 14 residues. CDR1 and CDR2 (germline): SGHDN, FVKESK.

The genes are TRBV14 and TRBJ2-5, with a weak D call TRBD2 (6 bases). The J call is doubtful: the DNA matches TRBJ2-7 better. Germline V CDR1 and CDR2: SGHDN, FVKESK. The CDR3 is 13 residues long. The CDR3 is CASSPWQGGEQYF. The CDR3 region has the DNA TGTGCCAGCAGCCCCTGGCAGGGAGGCGAGCAGTACTTC.

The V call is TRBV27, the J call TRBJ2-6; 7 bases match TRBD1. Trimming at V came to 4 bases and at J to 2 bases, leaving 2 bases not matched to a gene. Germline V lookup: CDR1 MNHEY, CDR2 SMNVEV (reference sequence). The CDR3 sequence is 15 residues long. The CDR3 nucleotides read TGTGCCAGCAGTTCCCAGGGGGCTGGGGCCAACGTCCTGACTTTC. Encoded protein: CASSSQGAGANVLTF.

In DNA, the CDR3 is TGTGCCAGCAGCTTAGGCCAGCGACCTCTACGGGACACTGAAGCTTTCTTT. Translated, it gives CASSLGQRPLRDTEAFF. The V and J genes are TRBV7-9 and TRBJ1-1, with D uncertain. V lost 1 base and J lost 3, with 18 bases in between. CDR3 length equals 17 residues. CDR1 and CDR2 from the germline V gene are SEHNR and FQNEAQ (reference sequence).

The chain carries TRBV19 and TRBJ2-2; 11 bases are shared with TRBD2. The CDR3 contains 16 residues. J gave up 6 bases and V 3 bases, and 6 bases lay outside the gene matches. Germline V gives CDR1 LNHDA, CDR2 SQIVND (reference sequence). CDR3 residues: CASSILAGGASGELFF. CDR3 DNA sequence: TGTGCCAGTAGTATTCTAGCGGGAGGAGCGTCCGGGGAGCTGTTTTTT. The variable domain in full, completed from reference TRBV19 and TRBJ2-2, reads DGGITQSPKYLFRKEGQNVTLSCEQNLNHDAMYWYRQDPGQGLRLIYYSQIVNDFQKGDIAEGYSVSREKKESFPLTVTSAQKNPTAFYLCASSILAGGASGELFFGEGSRLTVL.

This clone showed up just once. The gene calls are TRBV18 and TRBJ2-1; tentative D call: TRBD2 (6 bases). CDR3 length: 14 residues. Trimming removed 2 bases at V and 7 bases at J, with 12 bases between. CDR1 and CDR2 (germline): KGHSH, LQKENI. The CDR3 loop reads CASSPGREQNEQFF. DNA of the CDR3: TGTGCCAGCTCACCAGGGCGGGAACAAAATGAGCAGTTCTTC.

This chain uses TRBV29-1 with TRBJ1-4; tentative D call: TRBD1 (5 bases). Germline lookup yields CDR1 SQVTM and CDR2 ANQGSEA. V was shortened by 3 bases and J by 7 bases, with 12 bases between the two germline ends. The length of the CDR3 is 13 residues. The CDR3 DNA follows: TGCAGCGTTGATCAGGGTTTTGGTGAAAAACTGTTTTTT. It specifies CSVDQGFGEKLFF.

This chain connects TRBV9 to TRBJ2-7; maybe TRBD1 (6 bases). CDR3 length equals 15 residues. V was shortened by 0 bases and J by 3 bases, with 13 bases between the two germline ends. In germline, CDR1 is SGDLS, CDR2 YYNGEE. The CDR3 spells CASSVGAGASYEQYF. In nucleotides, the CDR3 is TGTGCCAGCAGCGTAGGGGCAGGGGCTAGCTACGAGCAGTACTTC.

CDR3 sequence: CAISAGREQFF. CDR3 nucleotides: TGTGCCATCAGTGCAGGGAGGGAGCAGTTCTTC. The genes are TRBV10-3 and TRBJ2-1; D may be TRBD2 (6 bases). CDR3 size: 11 residues. The V end lost 4 bases, the J end lost 10 bases, and 8 bases lay between the germline ends. From germline, CDR1 is ENHRY and CDR2 SYGVKD.